This TCR beta chain appears in the sequencing data of a study of Tregs in tolerant kidney transplant recipients. Broader study findings: The small number of patients limits these findings pending further validation. Activated donor B cell expansion appeared to reveal the most relevant donor-specific TCRbeta repertoire. Biological reproducibility was not directly addressed in this study.

Repertoires were generated with immunoSEQ multiplex PCR, while TCRdb's copy carries only in-frame clones and drops some. The sample holds some 250,000 clones, around 82% seen once. Thawed PBMCs were FACS-sorted into unstimulated CD4+CD25+CD127- regulatory T cells, CD4+CD25- non-regulatory cells, CD4 and CD8 cells. A note on this clone: The antigen is undetermined.

This TCR was sampled from a human donor in good health. Material for sequencing was CD4+ T cells from blood.

In DNA form, the CDR3 reads TGTGCCAGCAGCTTAGACAGTCCCACCGGGGAGCTGTTTTTT. It encodes CASSLDSPTGELFF. The chain joins TRBV11-3 to TRBJ2-2; no definite D call. The CDR3 has 14 residues. Trimming cost V 0 bases and J 4 bases, with 6 bases left between them. Germline CDR1 is SGHNT and CDR2 is YENEEA.